The 30 T cell receptor beta chains in this list originate from one sample, sequenced in a study of blood T cell repertoires in COVID-19 (dated by TCRdb to the early 2020s). Libraries were built with the immunoSEQ multiplex PCR assay. TCRdb holds this immuneACCESS table with in-frame rearrangements only. Some clones are missing; in checked studies, unresolved V genes explain under half, and the rest has no known cause. Across this sample there are tens of thousands of clones, with approximately 80% seen only once. The ten largest clones add up to 4% to 5% of the sample. Sequencing used peripheral blood. The receptors originated from a woman aged 55-70 years with acute or convalescent COVID-19.

This clone came up once. The V call is TRBV5-1, the J call TRBJ1-1, with 9 bases aligning to TRBD1. Germline CDR1 is SGHRS and CDR2 is YFSETQ. The CDR3 runs to 15 residues. Trimming took 0 bases from V and 1 from J; bases not matched to a gene: 1. The CDR3 is CASSLEGQGNTEAFF. CDR3 coding DNA: TGCGCCAGCAGCTTGGAGGGACAGGGGAACACTGAAGCTTTCTTT.

This chain joins TRBV5-5 and TRBJ2-5, with 10 bases aligning to TRBD1. V was clipped by 2 bases and J by 3 bases; unmatched bases: 7. The CDR3 has 16 amino acids. Germline-derived CDR1 and CDR2 are SGHKS and YYEKEE (reference sequence). The CDR3 reads CASSLGPGQGKETQYF. The CDR3 bases are TGTGCCAGCAGCTTAGGACCGGGACAGGGGAAAGAGACCCAGTACTTC.

In DNA form, the CDR3 reads TGTGCCTGGAGTGTCCTAACAGATACGCAGTATTTT. Translated, it gives CAWSVLTDTQYF. The chain is built from TRBV30 and TRBJ2-3; no reliable D call. In germline, CDR1 is GTSNPN, CDR2 SVGIG (reference sequence). This CDR3 spans 12 amino acids. Trimming cost V 0 bases and J 3 bases, with 4 bases left between them.

The chain employs TRBV29-1 and TRBJ2-1, with unresolved D. Germline-derived CDR1 and CDR2 are SQVTM and ANQGSEA. The CDR3 sequence is 13 residues long. The V end was cut by 3 bases, the J end by 2 bases, with 8 bases between. The CDR3 here is CSVDRRAYNEQFF. The CDR3 DNA reads TGCAGCGTTGATCGCCGGGCCTACAATGAGCAGTTCTTC.

This chain uses TRBV6-5 with TRBJ1-1, with a possible D match to TRBD1 (5 bases). The CDR3 is 14 amino acids. Trimming cost V 6 bases and J 4 bases, with 15 bases left between them. CDR1 and CDR2 from the germline V gene are MNHEY and SVGAGI. The CDR3 sequence: CASRQTVGGTEAFF. CDR3 DNA sequence: TGTGCCAGCAGGCAGACAGTCGGCGGCACTGAAGCTTTCTTT.

The CDR3 loop reads CASSVSAGTTGEKLFF. CDR3 nucleotide sequence: TGTGCCAGCAGCGTCTCAGCCGGGACAACCGGCGAAAAACTGTTTTTT. V usage is TRBV9 and J usage is TRBJ1-4; possible D gene TRBD1, 6 bases. Trimming cost V 2 bases and J 8 bases, with 19 bases left between them. The CDR3 is 16 residues long. Germline V gene data show CDR1 as SGDLS and CDR2 as YYNGEE.

The rearrangement links TRBV6-6 to TRBJ1-1; a possible D gene is TRBD1 (5 bases). Germline V gene data show CDR1 as MNHNY and CDR2 as SVGAGI (reference sequence). Trimming shortened V by 5 bases and J by 1 base, and 23 bases separated the two germline ends. This CDR3 is 18 amino acids long. The CDR3 sequence is CASSPHSVGGGRNTEAFF. CDR3 nucleotides: TGTGCCAGCAGTCCGCATTCGGTCGGGGGAGGGAGGAACACTGAAGCTTTCTTT.

The chain recombines TRBV3-1 (or the pseudogene TRBV3-2) with TRBJ1-2, with 7 bases matching TRBD1. This CDR3 contains 16 residues. Germline CDR1 reads LGHDT; CDR2 reads YNNKEL (reference sequence). The trim removed 2 bases at V and 4 bases at J, leaving 10 bases unmatched. This CDR3 reads CASSQLKQGTRYGYTF. The DNA of the CDR3 is TGTGCCAGCAGCCAACTAAAACAGGGGACCCGCTATGGCTACACCTTC.

The chain is built from TRBV7-9 and TRBJ2-5; 9 positions match TRBD2. This CDR3 is built from 14 residues. The V gene end was trimmed by 2 bases and the J gene end by 5 bases; junction bases not matched to a gene: 3. Germline CDR1 SEHNR, CDR2 FQNEAQ (reference sequence). The CDR3 sequence is CASSLTSGRETQYF. CDR3 nucleotide sequence: TGTGCCAGCAGCTTAACTAGCGGGCGGGAGACCCAGTACTTC. The variable domain in full, completed from reference TRBV7-9 and TRBJ2-5, reads DTGVSQNPRHKITKRGQNVTFRCDPISEHNRLYWYRQTLGQGPEFLTYFQNEAQLEKSRLLSDRFSAERPKGSFSTLEIQRTEQGDSAMYLCASSLTSGRETQYFGPGTRLLVL.

The rearrangement uses TRBV30 and TRBJ1-2; the D gene is possibly TRBD1 (5 bases). Germline assignment: CDR1 GTSNPN and CDR2 SVGIG (reference sequence). Trimming cost V 0 bases and J 8 bases, with 22 bases left between them. The CDR3 extends over 16 amino acids. The CDR3: CAWSVLKPDSFGGYTF. The DNA of the CDR3 is TGTGCCTGGAGTGTACTGAAACCAGACAGCTTTGGAGGCTACACCTTC.

The chain is built from TRBV11-2 and TRBJ1-2; perhaps TRBD1 as D (6 bases). Trimming left V 5 bases short and J 1 base short, with 11 bases between. CDR3 length equals 14 residues. Per germline, CDR1 SGHAT and CDR2 FQNNGV. CDR3 region: CASSRKGGNYGYTF. The CDR3, as DNA: TGTGCCAGCAGCCGTAAAGGGGGTAACTATGGCTACACCTTC.

This chain uses TRBV6-5 with TRBJ2-1; the D gene is possibly TRBD2 (6 bases). The V gene lost 6 bases and the J gene lost 4 bases, with 16 bases spanning the gap. The CDR3 length is 15 residues. The germline V gene encodes CDR1 MNHEY and CDR2 SVGAGI. The CDR3 sequence: CASSFGFSGYNEQFF. CDR3 nucleotides: TGTGCCAGCAGCTTCGGGTTTAGCGGATACAATGAGCAGTTCTTC.

The chain links TRBV28 to TRBJ2-7; 8 nucleotides line up with TRBD1. From germline, CDR1 is MDHEN and CDR2 SYDVKM. The V gene end was trimmed by 7 bases and the J gene end by 3 bases; junction bases not matched to a gene: 5. The CDR3 contains 13 residues. The CDR3 DNA reads as TGTGCCAGCATCCGACAGGGGCTCTACGAGCAGTACTTC. This gives the protein CASIRQGLYEQYF.

The sample holds a few counts of this clone. V usage is TRBV7-2 and J usage is TRBJ1-4; D is possibly TRBD1 (5 bases). Germline V gives CDR1 SGHTA, CDR2 FQGNSA. This CDR3 comprises 15 residues. V lost 4 bases and J lost 8, with 17 bases in between. Here the CDR3 DNA reads TGTGCCAGCAGCTCCGGACAAGGCCCACGGGAAAAACTGTTTTTT. It yields the protein CASSSGQGPREKLFF.

The rearrangement uses TRBV4-1 and TRBJ1-6; possible D gene TRBD1, 6 bases. Germline CDR1 MGHRA, CDR2 YSYEKL. This CDR3 is built from 15 residues. V gave up 1 base and J gave up 9 bases, with 13 bases separating them. CDR3 DNA sequence: TGCGCCAGCAGCCAAGGAGACAGGCCAGGTTCACCCCTCCACTTT. This translates into CASSQGDRPGSPLHF.

The chain is built from TRBV2 and TRBJ1-2, with TRBD1 as a possible D gene (6 bases). The CDR3 covers 12 residues. The germline V and J ends were trimmed by 5 bases and 5 bases, with 9 bases remaining between them. Germline V CDR1 and CDR2: SNHLY, FYNNEI. The CDR3 reads CASSTTGYGYTF. CDR3 in DNA: TGTGCCAGCAGTACTACAGGGTATGGCTACACCTTC.

The rearrangement links TRBV19 to TRBJ2-7, with TRBD1 matching 8 bases. V lost 5 bases, J lost 7 bases, and 10 bases stayed unmatched. CDR3 length: 14 amino acids. CDR1 and CDR2 from the germline V gene are LNHDA and SQIVND (reference sequence). CDR3 region: CASSSWTGTGEQYF. The CDR3 bases are TGTGCCAGTAGTTCGTGGACAGGGACGGGAGAGCAGTACTTC.

The chain has TRBV7-6 and TRBJ2-7; D is unresolved. This CDR3 comprises 15 residues. In germline, CDR1 is SGHVS, CDR2 FNYEAQ. Trimming cost V 0 bases and J 2 bases, with 11 bases left between them. Here the CDR3 DNA reads TGTGCCAGCAGCTTAGCGTTGGCAGGTACCTACGAGCAGTACTTC. It encodes CASSLALAGTYEQYF.

The CDR3, as DNA: TGTGCCAGCAGCCTCCTAGTGCCCGGGGAGCTGTTTTTT. Translation: CASSLLVPGELFF. The chain uses TRBV3-1 (or the pseudogene TRBV3-2) and TRBJ2-2, with no clear D. The V end lost 4 bases, the J end lost 6 bases, and 9 bases lay between the germline ends. The CDR3 has 13 residues. Germline loops: CDR1 LGHDT, CDR2 YNNKEL (reference sequence).

This clone was seen more than once but under ten times. The chain couples TRBV19 to TRBJ2-7; 9 nucleotides line up with TRBD2. Germline values: CDR1 LNHDA, CDR2 SQIVND (reference sequence). Losses at the gene ends were 2 bases for V and 6 bases for J; bases not matched to a gene: 2. The CDR3 is 13 residues long. For the CDR3, the DNA is TGTGCCAGTAGTATACTAGCGGGAACCGAGCAGTACTTC. It yields the protein CASSILAGTEQYF.

The chain has TRBV27 and TRBJ2-7; D is possibly TRBD2 (5 bases). Germline V gene data show CDR1 as MNHEY and CDR2 as SMNVEV (reference sequence). The CDR3 runs 14 residues. V was cut by 1 base and J by 1 base, with 8 bases left in between. As DNA, the CDR3 is TGTGCCAGCAGTTTATTCGGGAAATCCTACGAGCAGTACTTC. Its translation: CASSLFGKSYEQYF.

The V and J genes are TRBV28 and TRBJ1-1; D perhaps matches TRBD1 (5 bases). From germline, CDR1 is MDHEN and CDR2 SYDVKM. V lost 5 bases and J lost 5, with 15 bases in between. CDR3 length: 14 amino acids. CDR3 residues: CASSTPTVNTEAFF. DNA of the CDR3: TGTGCCAGCAGTACCCCGACAGTAAATACTGAAGCTTTCTTT.

In nucleotides, the CDR3 is TGTGCCAGCAGTTTTTTGCCGAACACTTTCCCGCGCGGGAGAGGCTCCTACGAGCAGTACTTC. It encodes CASSFLPNTFPRGRGSYEQYF. The chain is built from TRBV28 and TRBJ2-7, with 7 bases fitting TRBD2. V lost 3 bases and J lost 0; bases outside the gene matches: 23. The CDR3 contains 21 residues. Germline V gene lookup returns CDR1 MDHEN and CDR2 SYDVKM.

V gene TRBV30 combines with J gene TRBJ1-2, with a possible D match to TRBD1 (6 bases). The germline V gene has CDR1 GTSNPN and CDR2 SVGIG (reference sequence). The V gene lost 5 bases and the J gene lost 4 bases, with 14 bases spanning the gap. The CDR3 runs to 13 residues. This CDR3 reads CAWAPGGLYGYTF. The CDR3 bases are TGTGCCTGGGCGCCGGGGGGGCTCTATGGCTACACCTTC.

The chain carries TRBV6-5 and TRBJ2-5; tentative D call: TRBD1 (6 bases). This CDR3 comprises 13 residues. The V gene's germline CDR1 is MNHEY and CDR2 SVGAGI. Trimming cost V 5 bases and J 1 base, with 8 bases left between them. The CDR3 protein is CASSRDIQETQYF. The CDR3 DNA sequence: TGTGCCAGCAGTCGGGACATCCAAGAGACCCAGTACTTC.

This chain connects TRBV15 to TRBJ2-1, with TRBD2 as a possible D gene (5 bases). The germline V gene encodes CDR1 LNHNV and CDR2 YYDKDF (reference sequence). The CDR3 is made up of 14 amino acids. Trimming removed 0 bases at V and 14 bases at J, with 17 bases between. This CDR3 reads CATSRDFNAGIEFF. DNA of the CDR3: TGTGCCACCAGCAGAGATTTTAATGCGGGCATTGAGTTCTTC. Full variable domain (outside the CDR3, taken from reference TRBV15 and TRBJ2-1): DAMVIQNPRYQVTQFGKPVTLSCSQTLNHNVMYWYQQKSSQAPKLLFHYYDKDFNNEADTPDNFQSRRPNTSFCFLDIRSPGLGDTAMYLCATSRDFNAGIEFFGPGTRLTVL.

This chain joins TRBV24-1 and TRBJ2-5; possibly TRBD1 for D (6 bases). The CDR3 loop spans 14 amino acids. CDR1 KGHDR and CDR2 SFDVKD come from the germline V gene. V lost 2 bases and J 1 base, leaving 7 bases between the germline ends. CDR3 DNA sequence: TGTGCCACCAGTGATTCAGGGGTCCAAGAGACCCAGTACTTC. Translation gives CATSDSGVQETQYF.

This clone was picked up one time. The chain combines TRBV7-2 with TRBJ1-1; possibly TRBD1 for D (5 bases). The CDR3 contains 14 residues. Germline V lookup: CDR1 SGHTA, CDR2 FQGNSA. V shed 5 bases and J shed 7 bases, with 17 bases lying between them. The CDR3 here is CASSDRTKRGEAFF. CDR3 DNA: TGTGCCAGCAGCGATCGGACTAAAAGGGGTGAAGCTTTCTTT.

The J gene is TRBJ1-2, the V gene TRBV28; D perhaps matches TRBD1 (5 bases). V shed 3 bases and J shed 7 bases, with 12 bases lying between them. The CDR3 totals 13 residues. Germline V gene sequence: CDR1 MDHEN, CDR2 SYDVKM. The CDR3 nucleotides read TGTGCCAGCAGTTTCAGGCAGGGCGGTGGCTACACCTTC. Encoded protein: CASSFRQGGGYTF.

The rearrangement uses TRBV28 and TRBJ1-2; D gene uncertain. The CDR3 is 13 amino acids. Germline CDR1 and CDR2: MDHEN and SYDVKM. The V end lost 3 bases, the J end lost 7 bases, and 12 bases lay between the germline ends. The chain's CDR3 is CASSLPGLGGYTF. The CDR3 bases are TGTGCCAGCAGTTTGCCCGGGTTGGGTGGCTACACCTTC.